The clone carrying this T cell receptor (beta chain) was picked up a small number of times. This entry belongs to a study of T cell repertoires in cytomegalovirus infection. One entry per CDR3 protein, called by TCRdb with MiXCR from the reads. The sample includes 250,000 to 350,000 distinct CDR3 sequences, over 20% of them seen just once. This CDR3 contains 11 residues. With 2 bases removed from V and 10 bases from J, the gap between germline ends came to 8 bases. The germline CDR1 and CDR2 sequences are SGHTA and FQGNSA. The V call is TRBV7-2, the J call TRBJ1-1; D is unclear. The sample comprised PBMCs. This TCR was sampled from a human donor in good health (CMV status not recorded). Some clones in this sample may be carry-over from other donors' samples. As DNA, the CDR3 is TGTGCCAGCAGCTTATACTTAGGAGCTTTCTTT. Its translation: CASSLYLGAFF.